The 14 T cell receptor beta chains presented below share a single source sample, sequenced in a study of neurological immune-mediated disorders. Time point meaning: longitudinal time-point 1 (baseline). TCRdb independently ran MiXCR on the 5' RACE reads; one entry per CDR3 protein. The sample lists around 76,000 distinct CDR3 sequences, roughly 10% seen once, with more than 9% in the top ten. The specimen sequenced was PBMCs. All receptors derive from a man aged 30-40 years in good health.

This clonotype was counted ten times or more. The rearrangement uses TRBV5-6 and TRBJ1-2, with D unresolved. The CDR3 loop spans 14 amino acids. V lost 0 bases and J 2 bases, leaving 8 bases between the germline ends. Germline values: CDR1 SGHDT, CDR2 YYEEEE. The CDR3, as DNA: TGTGCCAGCAGCTTGGGGGTCAACAACTATGGCTACACCTTC. Its translation is CASSLGVNNYGYTF. The whole variable domain, filled in from reference TRBV5-6 and TRBJ1-2, reads DAGVTQSPTHLIKTRGQQVTLRCSPKSGHDTVSWYQQALGQGPQFIFQYYEEEERQRGNFPDRFSGHQFPNYSSELNVNALLLGDSALYLCASSLGVNNYGYTFGSGTRLTVV.

The chain has TRBV3-1 and TRBJ1-2, with D hard to call. The germline CDR1 and CDR2 sequences are LGHDT and YNNKEL (reference sequence). V was pared by 6 bases and J by 2 bases, with 13 bases between. This CDR3 has 14 amino acids. The CDR3 nucleotides are TGTGCCAGCAGTCGTTCGCAGGAAAACTATGGCTACACCTTC. Translated: CASSRSQENYGYTF. Supplemented by reference TRBV3-1 and TRBJ1-2, the full variable domain reads DTAVSQTPKYLVTQMGNDKSIKCEQNLGHDTMYWYKQDSKKFLKIMFSYNNKELIINETVPNRFSPKSPDKAHLNLHINSLELGDSAVYFCASSRSQENYGYTFGSGTRLTVV.

The count of this clonotype is one. This sequence may be a read error, since a much larger clone differs from it by one base. The chain is built from TRBV20-1 and TRBJ2-5, with 13 bases identical to TRBD2. Per germline, CDR1 DFQATT and CDR2 SNEGSKA (reference sequence). The CDR3 covers 15 residues. DNA of the CDR3: TGCAGTGCTTCACTAGCGGGAGGGACACAAGAGACCCGGTACTTC. Amino acid sequence: CSASLAGGTQETRYF.

This clonotype was counted many times. The chain has TRBV20-1 and TRBJ1-2, with D unresolved. The V and J ends lost 0 bases and 3 bases respectively, with 11 bases between them. Germline CDR1 is DFQATT and CDR2 is SNEGSKA (reference sequence). This CDR3 region has 14 residues. CDR3: CSARDFGKDYGYTF. The CDR3 coding sequence is TGCAGTGCTAGAGATTTCGGGAAGGACTATGGCTACACCTTC.

This clonotype was detected ten times or more. The genes are TRBV27 and TRBJ2-1; 10 bases agree with TRBD1. CDR1 MNHEY and CDR2 SMNVEV come from the germline V gene (reference sequence). The CDR3 totals 14 residues. V lost 6 bases, J lost 3 bases, and 2 bases stayed unmatched. For the CDR3, the DNA is TGTGCCAGCAGGACAGGGGGCGGCTACAATGAGCAGTTCTTC. It is translated as CASRTGGGYNEQFF.

Ten or more counts support this clonotype. The J gene is TRBJ2-7, the V gene TRBV12-3 or TRBV12-4, with a weak D call TRBD1 (5 bases). V was pared by 0 bases and J by 4 bases, with 10 bases between. There are 14 residues in the CDR3. CDR3 coding DNA: TGTGCCAGCAGTTTAGCCCAGGGATTATACGAGCAGTACTTC. Translation gives CASSLAQGLYEQYF.

This clonotype appeared many times. CDR3: CASSFILRAMNEQFF. CDR3 nucleotides: TGCGCCAGCAGCTTCATCCTAAGGGCGATGAATGAGCAGTTCTTC. This chain uses TRBV5-1 with TRBJ2-1; D unclear. Per germline, CDR1 SGHRS and CDR2 YFSETQ. V lost 2 bases and J lost 7, with 16 bases in between. This CDR3 has 15 amino acids.

Ten or more counts support this clonotype. V is TRBV14 and J is TRBJ2-5, with 7 bases fitting TRBD1. There are 15 residues in the CDR3. The V gene end was trimmed by 0 bases and the J gene end by 5 bases; junction bases not matched to a gene: 6. Germline-derived CDR1 and CDR2 are SGHDN and FVKESK. CDR3 region: CASSQDLTGMETQYF. The CDR3 bases are TGTGCCAGCAGCCAAGACCTGACAGGGATGGAGACCCAGTACTTC.

This clonotype was counted ten times or more. The chain recombines TRBV15 with TRBJ1-3; TRBD1 aligns across 7 bases. V lost 1 base, J lost 3 bases, and 12 bases stayed unmatched. The CDR3 runs 18 residues. Germline CDR1 is LNHNV and CDR2 is YYDKDF (reference sequence). CDR3 sequence: CATSRGAQGSLDGNTIYF. The CDR3 DNA follows: TGTGCCACCAGCAGAGGAGCACAGGGGTCCTTGGATGGAAACACCATATATTTT. Using reference TRBV15 and TRBJ1-3 for the parts outside the CDR3, the full variable domain is DAMVIQNPRYQVTQFGKPVTLSCSQTLNHNVMYWYQQKSSQAPKLLFHYYDKDFNNEADTPDNFQSRRPNTSFCFLDIRSPGLGDTAMYLCATSRGAQGSLDGNTIYFGEGSWLTVV.

This clonotype was picked up a small number of times. The gene calls are TRBV20-1 and TRBJ2-1, with 10 bases identical to TRBD2. CDR1 DFQATT and CDR2 SNEGSKA come from the germline V gene (reference sequence). The CDR3 sequence is 15 residues long. With V trimmed by 6 bases and J by 8 bases, 13 bases remained unmatched. The CDR3 sequence: CSAGNVASGSHEQFF. In DNA, the CDR3 is TGCAGTGCGGGCAACGTAGCTAGCGGGAGTCATGAGCAGTTCTTC.

This clonotype was counted at least ten times. V is TRBV12-3 or TRBV12-4 and J is TRBJ1-5; no clear D. The CDR3 is 11 amino acids. V shed 4 bases and J shed 11 bases, with 9 bases lying between them. CDR3 sequence (DNA): TGTGCCAGCAGTTGGTCCGGAACCCAGCATTTT. Its translation is CASSWSGTQHF.

To note about this clonotype: This may arise from a read error, as a much more abundant clone is one base away. The V call is TRBV28, the J call TRBJ1-4; 8 bases map to TRBD1. V lost 5 bases, J lost 4 bases, and 6 bases stayed unmatched. The length of the CDR3 is 15 residues. Germline CDR1 and CDR2: MDHEN and SYDVKM. The CDR3 DNA reads TGTGCCAGCAGTCACAGGGGGTGGTGTAATGAAAAACTGTTTTTT. Residues: CASSHRGWCNEKLFF. The variable domain in full, completed from reference TRBV28 and TRBJ1-4, reads DVKVTQSSRYLVKRTGEKVFLECVQDMDHENMFWYRQDPGLGLRLIYFSYDVKMKEKGDIPEGYSVSREKKERFSLILESASTNQTSMYLCASSHRGWCNEKLFFGSGTQLSVL.

This clonotype was observed many times. In nucleotides, the CDR3 is TGCGCCAGCAGCCTGACAGGCTCTGGAAACACCATATATTTT. Translating gives CASSLTGSGNTIYF. This sequence joins TRBV5-1 and TRBJ1-3, with a tentative D call TRBD1 (6 bases). This CDR3 region has 14 residues. CDR1 is SGHRS and CDR2 is YFSETQ in the germline V gene. V was shortened by 4 bases and J by 0 bases, with 8 bases between the two germline ends.

The sample holds many counts of this clonotype. The CDR3 DNA reads as TGCGCCAGCAGCACGGTCGGGAATGAGCAGTTCTTC. This encodes CASSTVGNEQFF. The chain employs TRBV5-1 and TRBJ2-1; D call uncertain. Trimming removed 4 bases at V and 7 bases at J, with 9 bases between. The germline CDR1 and CDR2 sequences are SGHRS and YFSETQ. CDR3 size: 12 residues.